The 21 T cell receptor beta chains presented below share a single source sample, sequenced in a study of cytotoxic CD8 clonotypes in ibrutinib-treated CLL. The repertoire was sequenced with immunoSEQ multiplex PCR; TCRdb's copy has only in-frame clones and lacks some. Here the sample spans some 100,000 clones, approximately 58% being singletons. This sample comprised PBMCs, obtained after 24 months of ibrutinib treatment. The receptors derive from a human donor with chronic lymphocytic leukemia.

The V gene is TRBV6-1, the J gene TRBJ2-2; D is perhaps TRBD1 or TRBD2 (6 bases each). Looked up from germline, CDR1 is MNHNS and CDR2 is SASEGT. CDR3 length equals 15 residues. Trimming took off 9 bases at V and 6 bases at J, with 20 bases between the two ends. CDR3 in amino acids: CASRGGYTTSGELFF. CDR3 nucleotides: TGTGCCAGTAGAGGGGGGTACACAACCTCCGGGGAGCTGTTTTTT.

The table lists this clone with a few counts. This chain uses TRBV27 with TRBJ1-5; TRBD1 matches at 7 bases. This CDR3 is 12 amino acids long. Per the germline V gene, CDR1 is MNHEY and CDR2 is SMNVEV (reference sequence). V lost 10 bases and J lost 4; bases outside the gene matches: 4. CDR3: CATVTGNQPQHF. For the CDR3, the DNA is TGTGCCACTGTGACAGGGAATCAGCCCCAGCATTTT.

The chain joins TRBV25-1 to TRBJ2-5; the D gene is possibly TRBD2 (6 bases). V was clipped by 3 bases and J by 5 bases, with 13 bases between them. This CDR3 contains 14 residues. CDR1 is MGHDK and CDR2 is SYGVNS in the germline V gene. The CDR3 DNA follows: TGTGCCAGCAGTGAGAGGACGGAGGGGGAGACCCAGTACTTC. Translated, it gives CASSERTEGETQYF.

This chain uses TRBV15 with TRBJ2-5; TRBD2 matches 9 bases. The ends lost 2 bases at V and 0 bases at J; junction bases unmatched: 1. This CDR3 has 15 amino acids. Per the germline V gene, CDR1 is LNHNV and CDR2 is YYDKDF (reference sequence). The CDR3 here is CATSRLAGNQETQYF. For the CDR3, the DNA is TGTGCCACCAGCAGACTAGCGGGGAACCAAGAGACCCAGTACTTC.

The chain carries TRBV25-1 and TRBJ2-1, with D possibly matching TRBD2 (5 bases). V shed 2 bases and J shed 9 bases, with 11 bases lying between them. The germline V gene has CDR1 MGHDK and CDR2 SYGVNS. This CDR3 region has 13 residues. CDR3 region: CASSEGGFGEQFF. The CDR3 region has the DNA TGTGCCAGCAGTGAAGGCGGGTTTGGTGAGCAGTTCTTC.

This chain links TRBV18 with TRBJ2-2; no definite D call. In germline, CDR1 is KGHSH, CDR2 LQKENI. CDR3 length: 16 residues. V was trimmed by 5 bases and J by 0 bases, leaving 13 bases between them. CDR3 region: CASSSRTDPNTGELFF. The DNA for the CDR3 is TGTGCCAGCTCATCTCGGACGGATCCGAACACCGGGGAGCTGTTTTTT.

The chain employs TRBV7-3 and TRBJ1-2, with 12 bases fitting TRBD1. With 0 bases clipped from V and 4 bases from J, the junction kept 3 bases outside the gene matches. The CDR3 consists of 16 residues. Germline V gene sequence: CDR1 SGHTA, CDR2 FQGTGA. Written as DNA, the CDR3 is TGTGCCAGCAGCTTAACGGGGACAGGGGGCACCTATGGCTACACCTTC. This gives the protein CASSLTGTGGTYGYTF.

This chain connects TRBV30 to TRBJ2-5, with TRBD1 identical over 9 bases. Germline lookup yields CDR1 GTSNPN and CDR2 SVGIG (reference sequence). V lost 4 bases, J lost 1 base, and 7 bases stayed unmatched. The CDR3 spans 15 residues. CDR3 DNA: TGTGCCTGGACCAGGACAGGGGCGACCCAAGAGACCCAGTACTTC. This encodes CAWTRTGATQETQYF.

V is TRBV30 and J is TRBJ1-1, with D uncertain. Germline loops: CDR1 GTSNPN, CDR2 SVGIG (reference sequence). This CDR3 has 11 residues. V lost 5 bases and J lost 10, with 14 bases in between. This CDR3 reads CAWALLTGAFF. CDR3 DNA: TGTGCCTGGGCCCTATTAACGGGAGCTTTCTTT.

The V call is TRBV19, the J call TRBJ1-2, with D unresolved. This CDR3 is built from 15 residues. V shed 5 bases and J shed 8 bases, with 21 bases lying between them. Germline V gives CDR1 LNHDA, CDR2 SQIVND (reference sequence). DNA for the CDR3: TGTGCCAGTAGTCGTCTCCAGGACCTGGTCGGCGGCTACACCTTC. Translated, it gives CASSRLQDLVGGYTF. Combining the CDR3 with reference TRBV19 and TRBJ1-2 gives the whole variable domain DGGITQSPKYLFRKEGQNVTLSCEQNLNHDAMYWYRQDPGQGLRLIYYSQIVNDFQKGDIAEGYSVSREKKESFPLTVTSAQKNPTAFYLCASSRLQDLVGGYTFGSGTRLTVV.

The chain's CDR3 is CASSVGGSQPQHF. The CDR3 bases are TGTGCCAGCAGTGTGGGGGGCAGTCAGCCCCAGCATTTT. The chain carries TRBV2 and TRBJ1-5, with a tentative D call TRBD1 (6 bases). The CDR3 has 13 residues. V gave up 4 bases and J gave up 6 bases, with 10 bases separating them. From germline, CDR1 is SNHLY and CDR2 FYNNEI. Full variable domain (missing parts from reference TRBV2 and TRBJ1-5): EPEVTQTPSHQVTQMGQEVILRCVPISNHLYFYWYRQILGQKVEFLVSFYNNEISEKSEIFDDQFSVERPDGSNFTLKIRSTKLEDSAMYFCASSVGGSQPQHFGDGTRLSIL.

The J gene is TRBJ2-7, the V gene TRBV7-2; tentative D call: TRBD2 (6 bases). This CDR3 comprises 15 residues. Germline lookup yields CDR1 SGHTA and CDR2 FQGNSA. Between the trimmed V and J ends, which lost 1 base and 2 bases, there was a span of 12 bases. The CDR3 coding sequence is TGTGCCAGCAGCTTAGAACTGGGGGGAGCCTACGAGCAGTACTTC. Encoded protein: CASSLELGGAYEQYF.

The V and J genes are TRBV9 and TRBJ1-1; the match to TRBD1 covers 12 bases. V lost 1 base to trimming and J lost 1 base; unmatched junction nucleotides: 14. The CDR3 is made up of 20 amino acids. Looked up from germline, CDR1 is SGDLS and CDR2 is YYNGEE. CDR3 loop: CASSVQKTGTGGERNTEAFF. CDR3 nucleotides: TGTGCCAGCAGCGTACAGAAAACCGGGACAGGGGGCGAGAGGAACACTGAAGCTTTCTTT.

DNA of the CDR3: TGTGCCATCAAAACAGTGAACACCGGGGAGCTGTTTTTT. Translation gives CAIKTVNTGELFF. The gene calls are TRBV10-3 and TRBJ2-2; no clear D. This CDR3 region has 13 residues. Germline assignment: CDR1 ENHRY and CDR2 SYGVKD. V was cut by 7 bases and J by 1 base, with 7 bases left in between.

The chain has TRBV19 and TRBJ2-7; maybe TRBD2 (6 bases). Germline V CDR1 and CDR2: LNHDA, SQIVND (reference sequence). CDR3 length: 11 residues. The V end was cut by 8 bases, the J end by 7 bases, with 12 bases between. In DNA, the CDR3 is TGTGCCAGTCGCGGAGGGCTGGAGCAGTACTTC. Translated: CASRGGLEQYF.

J is TRBJ2-7 and V is TRBV5-1; the match to TRBD2 covers 7 bases. The CDR3 is 13 amino acids. After removal of 6 bases from V and 0 bases from J, the junction contained 3 bases not matched to a gene. CDR1 and CDR2 (germline): SGHRS, YFSETQ. The CDR3 here is CASMGTNSYEQYF. DNA for the CDR3: TGCGCCAGCATGGGGACTAACTCCTACGAGCAGTACTTC.

The genes are TRBV6-5 and TRBJ2-5; D might be TRBD2 (7 bases). V was trimmed by 7 bases and J by 5 bases, leaving 20 bases between them. The CDR3 has 15 amino acids. CDR1 is MNHEY and CDR2 is SVGAGI in the germline V gene. The CDR3 DNA sequence: TGTGCCAGCACCCTAGGGGGGGGGCCGTCGGAGACCCAGTACTTC. Translation gives CASTLGGGPSETQYF.

This chain connects TRBV30 to TRBJ2-5; D gene uncertain. Trimming removed 2 bases from V and 4 bases from J, with 11 bases in between. Germline V gives CDR1 GTSNPN, CDR2 SVGIG (reference sequence). The CDR3 covers 13 residues. Here the CDR3 reads CAWSIALGETQYF. Written as DNA, the CDR3 is TGTGCCTGGAGTATTGCCCTTGGAGAGACCCAGTACTTC.

A single count supports this clone. The genes are TRBV7-2 and TRBJ2-2; weak D call: TRBD2 (6 bases). Germline V gene lookup returns CDR1 SGHTA and CDR2 FQGNSA. Trimming left V 5 bases short and J 4 bases short, with 17 bases between. The CDR3 spans 16 residues. The CDR3 DNA reads TGTGCCAGCAGCACAGACGGACGGGGGAGCACCGGGGAGCTGTTTTTT. Translating gives CASSTDGRGSTGELFF.

This clone was observed once. This chain uses TRBV18 with TRBJ1-1; possible D gene TRBD1, 5 bases. V was trimmed by 3 bases and J by 0 bases, leaving 11 bases between them. The germline gives CDR1 KGHSH, CDR2 LQKENI. The CDR3 runs 15 residues. The CDR3 DNA reads as TGTGCCAGCTCACCGCTTCCAGGGATGAACACTGAAGCTTTCTTT. Its translation is CASSPLPGMNTEAFF.

V usage is TRBV5-4 and J usage is TRBJ1-2, with 8 bases aligning to TRBD1. Germline V lookup: CDR1 SGHNT, CDR2 YYREEE (reference sequence). Trimming at V came to 4 bases and at J to 3 bases, leaving 8 bases not matched to a gene. This CDR3 comprises 15 residues. Here the CDR3 DNA reads TGTGCCAGCAGCAGCCGGGACAGGACCTACTATGGCTACACCTTC. Its translation: CASSSRDRTYYGYTF.